These 16 T cell receptor beta chains came from one sample sequenced in a study of T cell changes during pregnancy in multiple sclerosis (dated by TCRdb to the late 2010s). The method behind the library was the immunoSEQ multiplex PCR assay. TCRdb limited this immuneACCESS table to in-frame rearrangements with V and J called. A share of clones is missing; checked studies link under half to unresolved V genes, and the rest is unexplained. The sample table records some 40,000 clones; 70% to 90% of these occur just once. The ten largest clonotypes hold roughly 0.53% of the sample. The sample in question was CD4+ T cells from peripheral blood mononuclear cells, obtained in the first trimester of pregnancy. The source of these receptors is a female donor with multiple sclerosis, enrolled in a pregnancy study.

This chain joins TRBV4-1 and TRBJ1-1; D remains unclear. CDR3 size: 13 residues. The ends were cut back, 1 base at V and 10 bases at J, with 13 bases in the middle. CDR1 and CDR2 (germline): MGHRA, YSYEKL. The CDR3 nucleotides are TGCGCCAGCAGCCAAGTAGGGAGTTGGGCAGCTTTCTTT. Encoded protein: CASSQVGSWAAFF.

The chain combines TRBV6-1 with TRBJ2-5; 12 nucleotides match TRBD2. Germline V lookup: CDR1 MNHNS, CDR2 SASEGT. CDR3 length equals 14 residues. The V and J ends lost 4 bases and 13 bases, in that order; junction bases with no gene match: 10. CDR3 nucleotides: TGTGCCAGCAGTGCCGGGACTAGCGGGCTCCGGCGGTACTTC. Translating it yields CASSAGTSGLRRYF.

The rearrangement uses TRBV29-1 and TRBJ2-5; D is perhaps TRBD2 (5 bases). Trimming removed 7 bases from V and 4 bases from J, with 16 bases in between. Looked up from germline, CDR1 is SQVTM and CDR2 is ANQGSEA. The CDR3 sequence is 13 residues long. CDR3 protein: CSADSEGGETQYF. The DNA of the CDR3 is TGCAGCGCCGACTCCGAGGGCGGAGAGACCCAGTACTTC.

The J gene is TRBJ2-7, the V gene TRBV11-2; D possibly corresponds to TRBD1 (6 bases). V shed 2 bases and J shed 2 bases, with 13 bases lying between them. Germline V gives CDR1 SGHAT, CDR2 FQNNGV. The CDR3 consists of 15 residues. Here the CDR3 reads CASSLLQGPTYEQYF. CDR3 coding DNA: TGTGCCAGCAGCTTACTACAGGGACCGACCTACGAGCAGTACTTC. Full variable domain (rest looked up from reference TRBV11-2 and TRBJ2-7): EAGVAQSPRYKIIEKRQSVAFWCNPISGHATLYWYQQILGQGPKLLIQFQNNGVVDDSQLPKDRFSAERLKGVDSTLKIQPAKLEDSAVYLCASSLLQGPTYEQYFGPGTRLTVT.

The CDR3 sequence: CASRGQPNQPQHF. CDR3 DNA: TGTGCCTCCCGGGGACAGCCCAATCAGCCCCAGCATTTT. This chain connects TRBV30 to TRBJ1-5, with TRBD1 matching over 7 bases. The length of the CDR3 is 13 residues. Germline V gene sequence: CDR1 GTSNPN, CDR2 SVGIG (reference sequence). The trim removed 7 bases at V and 3 bases at J, leaving 6 bases unmatched.

V usage is TRBV7-6 and J usage is TRBJ2-7, with TRBD2 identical over 10 bases. The CDR3 extends over 16 amino acids. J was trimmed by 1 base and V by 3 bases; bases with no gene match: 6. Germline CDR1 reads SGHVS; CDR2 reads FNYEAQ. The CDR3 loop is CASSFQTSGMSYEQYF. In nucleotides, the CDR3 is TGTGCCAGCAGCTTCCAAACTAGCGGGATGTCCTACGAGCAGTACTTC.

This clone was seen just once. The V gene is TRBV19, the J gene TRBJ2-2, with D possibly TRBD2 on 5 matching bases. Trimming took off 2 bases at V and 0 bases at J, with 16 bases between the two ends. Germline lookup yields CDR1 LNHDA and CDR2 SQIVND (reference sequence). CDR3 length equals 18 residues. CDR3 sequence reads: CASSIQGGRPANTGELFF. The DNA for the CDR3 is TGTGCCAGTAGTATACAAGGCGGGCGACCGGCGAACACCGGGGAGCTGTTTTTT.

The rearrangement uses TRBV27 and TRBJ1-1; no clear D gene. Per the germline V gene, CDR1 is MNHEY and CDR2 is SMNVEV (reference sequence). Trimming cost V 6 bases and J 0 bases, with 14 bases left between them. The CDR3 extends over 15 amino acids. CDR3 DNA: TGTGCCAGCAGCCGATTCGACGGGATGAACACTGAAGCTTTCTTT. Translated, it gives CASSRFDGMNTEAFF.

The chain couples TRBV9 to TRBJ2-5; the match to TRBD1 covers 8 bases. This CDR3 contains 12 residues. CDR1 is SGDLS and CDR2 is YYNGEE in the germline V gene. V dropped 8 bases and J dropped 5; count of bases not matched to a gene: 5. The CDR3 region is CARQGVEETQYF. CDR3 in DNA: TGTGCCAGACAGGGGGTCGAGGAGACCCAGTACTTC.

The V and J genes are TRBV30 and TRBJ1-1; no clear D gene. CDR1 is GTSNPN, CDR2 SVGIG, per germline (reference sequence). V was shortened by 3 bases and J by 0 bases, with 8 bases between the two germline ends. The CDR3 is made up of 13 amino acids. The DNA for the CDR3 is TGTGCCTGGAGATCGTATGTGAACACTGAAGCTTTCTTT. Its protein product is CAWRSYVNTEAFF.

The rearrangement uses TRBV6-5 and TRBJ2-7; D gene ambiguous. V was cut by 2 bases and J by 2 bases, with 13 bases left in between. The length of the CDR3 is 15 residues. The germline V gene encodes CDR1 MNHEY and CDR2 SVGAGI. This chain's CDR3 is CASSYTFQTPYEQYF. In DNA form, the CDR3 reads TGTGCCAGCAGTTACACTTTCCAAACCCCCTACGAGCAGTACTTC.

The V and J genes are TRBV28 and TRBJ2-7, with D possibly being TRBD1 (5 bases). V lost 5 bases to trimming and J lost 6 bases, with 8 bases between them. This CDR3 has 11 amino acids. Germline V CDR1 and CDR2: MDHEN, SYDVKM. CDR3 in DNA: TGTGCCAGCAGTCCCCAGGGCGAGCAGTACTTC. It yields the protein CASSPQGEQYF.

The chain recombines TRBV28 with TRBJ1-1; D is undetermined. V lost 6 bases and J lost 3, with 14 bases in between. The CDR3 loop spans 14 amino acids. Per germline, CDR1 MDHEN and CDR2 SYDVKM. The CDR3: CASRPMGRYTEAFF. The CDR3 nucleotides read TGTGCCAGCAGGCCCATGGGCAGGTACACTGAAGCTTTCTTT.

The rearrangement joins TRBV19 to TRBJ1-2; 7 bases agree with TRBD1. The CDR3 loop spans 12 amino acids. CDR1 is LNHDA and CDR2 is SQIVND in the germline V gene (reference sequence). After removal of 3 bases from V and 5 bases from J, the junction contained 0 bases not matched to a gene. CDR3 loop: CASSMTGYGYTF. The CDR3 DNA sequence: TGTGCCAGTAGTATGACAGGGTATGGCTACACCTTC.

This rearrangement joins TRBV19 to TRBJ1-5; tentatively, D is TRBD1 (5 bases). V was shortened by 7 bases and J by 5 bases, with 15 bases between the two germline ends. The CDR3 loop spans 14 amino acids. In germline, CDR1 is LNHDA, CDR2 SQIVND (reference sequence). DNA for the CDR3: TGTGCCAGTATCCCGCGGGGGTACGATCAGCCCCAGCATTTT. This gives the protein CASIPRGYDQPQHF.

The chain has TRBV7-9 and TRBJ1-2, with 9 bases aligning to TRBD1. Germline-derived CDR1 and CDR2 are SEHNR and FQNEAQ (reference sequence). The CDR3 spans 13 residues. V lost 5 bases, J lost 6 bases, and 4 bases stayed unmatched. Written as DNA, the CDR3 is TGTGCCAGCAGCCGGGACAGGGCCCATGGCTACACCTTC. This codes for CASSRDRAHGYTF.